The sequence of this T cell receptor beta chain was determined in a study of graft-versus-host responses after intestinal transplantation. Study-level information: Anti-thymocyte globulin induction, then tacrolimus and steroids for two to four years, went to all recipients.

V shed 5 bases and J 5 bases; nucleotides not matched to a gene: 6. The CDR3 is 14 amino acids. Per the germline V gene, CDR1 is MDHEN and CDR2 is SYDVKM. The protocol was immunoSEQ multiplex PCR, while the TCRdb copy is restricted to in-frame clones and leaves out a portion. Found here are roughly 93,000 clones, 80% to 95% of them singletons; the top ten hold 0.45% to 0.6%. A remark on this clone: The antigen is undetermined.

The clonotype comes from a human donor who received an intestinal transplant. The material was unstimulated CD8+ T cells sorted from spleen or lymph node cells, obtained before intestinal transplant. The rearrangement links TRBV28 to TRBJ1-1; the match to TRBD1 covers 9 bases. Written as DNA, the CDR3 is TGTGCCAGCAGTCCATTGACAGGGGGGACTGAAGCTTTCTTT. This encodes CASSPLTGGTEAFF.